The rows below give T cell receptor beta chains drawn from one sample of a study of T cell responses to AZD1222 COVID-19 vaccine. Sequenced by immunoSEQ multiplex PCR; TCRdb stores in-frame clones only, minus some. Found here are 150,000 to 200,000 clones, about 91% of them singletons; the top ten hold 4% to 5.5%. Sequences were derived from peripheral blood, sampled on day 0 of AZD1222 vaccination. These receptors were collected from an adult in good health. CDR3s include the opening cysteine and the closing phenylalanine or tryptophan. Each record gives: D gene, clone size, J gene, V gene, CDR3 length, CDR3 protein, CDR3 DNA. The D gene is left open where the match is weak. Only part of the rows carry a size: once, few, many, or a class if the clone is expanded.

>.|.|TRBJ2-3|TRBV19|14
CASSGTSSTDTQYF
TGTGCCAGTAGTGGAACTAGCAGCACAGATACGCAGTATTTT
>TRBD1|.|TRBJ1-6|TRBV6-5|14
CASSYYRGSSPLHF
TGTGCCAGCAGTTACTACAGGGGTAGCTCACCCCTCCACTTT
>.|once|TRBJ2-7|TRBV21-1|16
CASSKEEGGGTYEQYF
TGTGCCAGCAGCAAAGAGGAGGGGGGCGGTACCTACGAGCAGTACTTC
>.|.|TRBJ2-7|TRBV2|14
CASKGQASGYEQYF
TGTGCCAGCAAGGGGCAGGCCTCCGGGTACGAGCAGTACTTC
>.|.|TRBJ1-4|TRBV4-3|13
CASSPGSLEKLFF
TGCGCCAGCAGCCCCGGGAGCCTTGAAAAACTGTTTTTT
>.|.|TRBJ1-1|TRBV10-3|13
CAIRLTENTEAFF
TGTGCCATCAGGCTGACAGAGAACACTGAAGCTTTCTTT
>TRBD1|.|TRBJ1-2|TRBV5-1|15
CASSLDRTGGGGYTF
TGCGCCAGCAGCTTGGATCGGACAGGGGGTGGTGGCTACACCTTC
>.|once|TRBJ2-7|TRBV15|14
CATSREKLSYEQYF
TGTGCCACCAGCAGAGAAAAGCTTTCCTACGAGCAGTACTTC
>TRBD1|.|TRBJ1-5|TRBV28|14
CASSPRTGATPQHF
TGTGCCAGCAGTCCCCGGACAGGAGCAACGCCCCAGCATTTT
>.|.|TRBJ2-1|TRBV10-3|15
CAISEQYASYNEQFF
TGTGCCATCAGTGAGCAATACGCGTCCTACAATGAGCAGTTCTTC
>.|once|TRBJ2-1|TRBV7-9|14
CASSFADSRNEQFF
TGTGCCAGCAGCTTTGCGGACAGCCGCAATGAGCAGTTCTTC
>.|.|TRBJ2-1|TRBV7-2|12
CASSFQAGGQFF
TGTGCCAGCAGCTTCCAGGCGGGTGGGCAGTTCTTC
>.|.|TRBJ2-5|TRBV13|15
CASSFPGGRGETQYF
TGTGCCAGCAGCTTCCCCGGGGGGCGCGGAGAGACCCAGTACTTC
>TRBD1|.|TRBJ2-2|TRBV7-9|15
CASSLGDRRHGELFF
TGTGCCAGCAGCTTAGGGGACAGGCGTCACGGGGAGCTGTTTTTT
>.|.|TRBJ2-7|TRBV5-1|15
CASSLDPRGTYEQYF
TGCGCCAGCAGCTTGGACCCTAGGGGTACCTACGAGCAGTACTTC
>.|.|TRBJ1-3|TRBV5-1|12
CASREQGNTIYF
TGCGCCAGTCGCGAGCAGGGAAACACCATATATTTT
>.|.|TRBJ2-7|TRBV6-1|13
CASSDGTTYEQYF
TGTGCCAGCAGTGACGGGACCACATACGAGCAGTACTTC
>TRBD1|.|TRBJ1-2|TRBV7-8|15
CASSIRGQGMAGYTF
TGTGCCAGCAGCATACGGGGACAGGGGATGGCTGGCTACACCTTC